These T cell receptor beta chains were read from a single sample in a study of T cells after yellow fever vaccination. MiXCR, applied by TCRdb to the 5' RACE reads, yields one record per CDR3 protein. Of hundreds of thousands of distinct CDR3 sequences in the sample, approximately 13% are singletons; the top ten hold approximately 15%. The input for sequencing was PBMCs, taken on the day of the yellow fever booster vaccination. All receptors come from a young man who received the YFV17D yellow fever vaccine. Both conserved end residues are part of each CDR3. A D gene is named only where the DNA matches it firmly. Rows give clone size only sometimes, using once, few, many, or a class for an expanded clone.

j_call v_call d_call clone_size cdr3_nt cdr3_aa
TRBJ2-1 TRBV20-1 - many TGCAGTGCTAGAGACCCGAGCTCCTACAATGAGCAGTTCTTC CSARDPSSYNEQFF
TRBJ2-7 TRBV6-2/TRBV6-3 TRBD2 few TGTGCCAGCATCTCCGGGACTAGCAGGAGTGGCGAGCAGTACTTC CASISGTSRSGEQYF
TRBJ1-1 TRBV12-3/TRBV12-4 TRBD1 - TGTGCCAGCAGTTGGACAGGGAATGCTTTCTTT CASSWTGNAFF
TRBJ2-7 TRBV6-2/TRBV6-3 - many TGTGCCAGCATCATACAGAGGGACTGCGAGCAGTACTTC CASIIQRDCEQYF
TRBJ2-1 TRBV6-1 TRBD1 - TGTGCCAGCGACGACCACAGGGGCCACAATGAGCAGTTCTTC CASDDHRGHNEQFF
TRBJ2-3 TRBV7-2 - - TGTGCCAGCAGCTTAGCCCCGATTCCAGATACGCAGTATTTT CASSLAPIPDTQYF
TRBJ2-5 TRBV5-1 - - TGCGCCAGCAGCTTGAGTTCCCAAGCAAGGGAGACCCAGTACTTC CASSLSSQARETQYF
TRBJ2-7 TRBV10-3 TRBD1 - TGTGCCATCAGTGAGTCGGACAGGGAAACCCACGAGCAGTACTTC CAISESDRETHEQYF
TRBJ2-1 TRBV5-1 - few TGCGCCAGCACCGGTTCGGGATTCAATGAGCAGTTCTTC CASTGSGFNEQFF
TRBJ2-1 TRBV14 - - TGTGCCAGCAGGACAGGAGGGCCAGTTAATGAGCAGTTCTTC CASRTGGPVNEQFF
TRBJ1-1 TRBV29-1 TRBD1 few TGCAGCGTCGAGACAGGGCGGGTAGCTTTCTTT CSVETGRVAFF
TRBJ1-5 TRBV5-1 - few TGCGCCAGCAGCTTGACGGTGGGACAGCCCCAGCATTTT CASSLTVGQPQHF
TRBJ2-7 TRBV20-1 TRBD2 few TGCAGTGCTTCCGGGACTACTGCCTTGGAGCAGTACTTC CSASGTTALEQYF
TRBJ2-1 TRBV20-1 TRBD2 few TGCAGTGCCGGGACGGCGGGAGGGGGGCATGAGCAGTTCTTC CSAGTAGGGHEQFF
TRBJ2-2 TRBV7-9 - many TGTGCCAGCAGCCCTCTCCGTACCGGGGAGCTGTTTTTT CASSPLRTGELFF
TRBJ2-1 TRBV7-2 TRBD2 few TGTGCCAGCAGCCCTCAGACTAGCGGGAGGGCCAATGAGCAGTTCTTC CASSPQTSGRANEQFF
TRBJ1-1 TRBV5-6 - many TGTGCCAGCAGCTGGGACTGGACGAACACTGAAGCTTTCTTT CASSWDWTNTEAFF
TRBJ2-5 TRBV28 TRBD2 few TGTGCCAGCAGCTACGGACTAGCGGGACAGCAAGAGACCCAGTACTTC CASSYGLAGQQETQYF
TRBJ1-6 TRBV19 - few TGTGCCAGTAGTATAGATTGGTCGCCGGGGAATTCACCCCTCCACTTT CASSIDWSPGNSPLHF
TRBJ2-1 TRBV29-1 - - TGCAGCGTTGAAGACGTGGACAATGAGCAGTTCTTC CSVEDVDNEQFF
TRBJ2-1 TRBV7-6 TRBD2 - TGTGCCAGCAGCTTGGCACTAGCGGGAATAAATGAGCAGTTCTTC CASSLALAGINEQFF
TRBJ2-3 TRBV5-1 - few TGCGCCAGCAGCTTGACGTCAGGGGTGGGCACAGATACGCAGTATTTT CASSLTSGVGTDTQYF
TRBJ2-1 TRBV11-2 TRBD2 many TGTGCCAGCAGCTTAGCCGGGACTAAGTACAATGAGCAGTTCTTC CASSLAGTKYNEQFF
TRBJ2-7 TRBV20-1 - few TGCAGTGCTAGAACTAGTAAAACGGTCTACGAGCAGTACTTC CSARTSKTVYEQYF
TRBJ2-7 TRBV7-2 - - TGTGCCAGCAGCCCCACGGGGGACCTTACCTACGAGCAGTACTTC CASSPTGDLTYEQYF
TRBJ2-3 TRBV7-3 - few TGTGCCAGCAGCTTAAGGATCCCGGATACGCAGTATTTT CASSLRIPDTQYF
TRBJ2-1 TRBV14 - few TGTGCCAGCAGCCTGAGTTTGGTTGAGCAGTTCTTC CASSLSLVEQFF
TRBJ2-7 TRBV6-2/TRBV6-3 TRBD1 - TGTGCCAGCAGTCCCTGGAGACAGGGCTACGAGCAGTACTTC CASSPWRQGYEQYF
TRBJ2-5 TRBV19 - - TGTGCCAGTAGTGGGGACCTGGGACGGACCCAGTACTTC CASSGDLGRTQYF
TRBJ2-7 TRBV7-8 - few TGTGCCAGCAGCCGCCAGGGGAGAGCCAGCGGGAACTACGAGCAGTACTTC CASSRQGRASGNYEQYF
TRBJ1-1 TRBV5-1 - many TGCGCCAGCAGCTCCGGGACGGCGAACACTGAAGCTTTCTTT CASSSGTANTEAFF
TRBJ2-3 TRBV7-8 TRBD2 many TGTGCCAGCAGCTCCGCCCGACTAGCAGGAGATACGCAGTATTTT CASSSARLAGDTQYF
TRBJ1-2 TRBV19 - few TGTGCCAGTAGTAGGGGGACGAAGACAGCCTATGGCTACACCTTC CASSRGTKTAYGYTF
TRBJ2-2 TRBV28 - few TGTGCCAGCTTCGATAGGGTTGGCCGGGACACCGGGGAGCTGTTTTTT CASFDRVGRDTGELFF
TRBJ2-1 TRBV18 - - TGTGCCAGCTCACCCAGTTTCCCGGGTCCGGTCGACCATGAGCAGTTCTTC CASSPSFPGPVDHEQFF
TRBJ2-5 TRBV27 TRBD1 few TGTGCCAGCAGTCTCAGGACAGGGATTGGGGAGACCCAGTACTTC CASSLRTGIGETQYF
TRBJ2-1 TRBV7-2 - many TGTGCCAGCAGCTCTCCCGGGCAGTTCTTC CASSSPGQFF
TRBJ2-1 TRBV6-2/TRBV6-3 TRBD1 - TGTGCCAGCAGTTACTCGGGACAGCTATACAATGAGCAGTTCTTC CASSYSGQLYNEQFF
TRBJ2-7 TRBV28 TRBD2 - TGTGCCAGCAGTTCCCTCCGGGAGGGGAATACCGTTAGGGAGCAGTACTTC CASSSLREGNTVREQYF
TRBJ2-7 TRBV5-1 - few TGCGCCAGCAGCTTGGCGGGGGGCGAATACGAGCAGTACTTC CASSLAGGEYEQYF
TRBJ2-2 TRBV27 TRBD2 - TGTGCCACCTGGACTAGCGGGGGAGGCATCACCGGGGAGCTGTTTTTT CATWTSGGGITGELFF
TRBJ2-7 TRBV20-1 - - TGCAGTGCCAGTAGCTTAGACGAGCAGTACTTC CSASSLDEQYF
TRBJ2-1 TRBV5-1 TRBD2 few TGCGCCAGCAGCCCAACTCCCCTAGCGGGAGTTGGTTCCTACAATGAGCAGTTCTTC CASSPTPLAGVGSYNEQFF
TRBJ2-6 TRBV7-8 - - TGTGCCAGCAGTTCAAGGAAGGGCTCTGGGGCCAACGTCCTGACTTTC CASSSRKGSGANVLTF
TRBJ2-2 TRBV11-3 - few TGTGCCAGCAGCCTATACTCTACCGGGGAGCTGTTTTTT CASSLYSTGELFF
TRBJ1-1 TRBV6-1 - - TGTGCCAGCAGTCAAGGCTGGGGTACGGACACTGAAGCTTTCTTT CASSQGWGTDTEAFF
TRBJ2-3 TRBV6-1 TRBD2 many TGTGCCAGCAGTAATCCGGGACTATCTAGCACAGATACGCAGTATTTT CASSNPGLSSTDTQYF
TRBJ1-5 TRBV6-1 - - TGTGCCAGCGGAATTGAGTTGGGCCAGCCCCAGCATTTT CASGIELGQPQHF
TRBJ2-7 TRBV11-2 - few TGTGCCAGCAGCTTATCAGACGGACTTCCCTACGAGCAGTACTTC CASSLSDGLPYEQYF